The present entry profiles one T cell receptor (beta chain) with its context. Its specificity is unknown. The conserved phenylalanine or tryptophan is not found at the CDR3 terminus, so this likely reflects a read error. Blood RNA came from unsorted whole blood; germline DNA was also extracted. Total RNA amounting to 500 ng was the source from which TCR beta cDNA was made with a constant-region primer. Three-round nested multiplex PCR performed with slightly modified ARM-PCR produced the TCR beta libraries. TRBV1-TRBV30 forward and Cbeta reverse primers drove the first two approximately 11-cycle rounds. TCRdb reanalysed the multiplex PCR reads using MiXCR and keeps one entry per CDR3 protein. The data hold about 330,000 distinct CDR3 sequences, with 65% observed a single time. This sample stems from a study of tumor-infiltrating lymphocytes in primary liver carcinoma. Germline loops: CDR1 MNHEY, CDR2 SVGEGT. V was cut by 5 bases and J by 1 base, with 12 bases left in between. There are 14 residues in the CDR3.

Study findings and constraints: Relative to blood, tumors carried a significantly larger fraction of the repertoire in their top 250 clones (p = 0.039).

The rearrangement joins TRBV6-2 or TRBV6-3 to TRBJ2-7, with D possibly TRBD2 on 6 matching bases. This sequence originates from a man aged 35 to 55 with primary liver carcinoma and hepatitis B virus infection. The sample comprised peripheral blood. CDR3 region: CASSPTSASYEQYY. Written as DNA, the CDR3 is TGTGCCAGCAGTCCGACTAGTGCTTCCTACGAGCAGTACTAC.